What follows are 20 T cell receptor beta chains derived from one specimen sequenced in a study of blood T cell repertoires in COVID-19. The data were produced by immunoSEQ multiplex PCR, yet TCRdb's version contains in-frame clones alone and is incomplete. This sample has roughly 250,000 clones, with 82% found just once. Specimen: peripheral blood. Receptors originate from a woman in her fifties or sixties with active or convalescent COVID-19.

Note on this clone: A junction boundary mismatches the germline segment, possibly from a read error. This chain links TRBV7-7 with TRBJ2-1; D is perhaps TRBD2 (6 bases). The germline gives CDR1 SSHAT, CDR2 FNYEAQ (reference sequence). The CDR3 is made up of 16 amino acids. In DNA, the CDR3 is TGTGCTAGCAGCTTGGGGGGTAGCGGCTTGGGCAATGAGCAGTTCTTC. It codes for CASSLGGSGLGNEQFF.

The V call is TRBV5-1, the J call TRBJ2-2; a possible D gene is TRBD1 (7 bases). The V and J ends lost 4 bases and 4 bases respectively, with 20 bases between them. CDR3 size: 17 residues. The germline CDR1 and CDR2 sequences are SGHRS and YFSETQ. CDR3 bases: TGCGCCAGCAGCCCCATCGGAGGGGGCCTATCCACCGGGGAGCTGTTTTTT. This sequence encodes CASSPIGGGLSTGELFF.

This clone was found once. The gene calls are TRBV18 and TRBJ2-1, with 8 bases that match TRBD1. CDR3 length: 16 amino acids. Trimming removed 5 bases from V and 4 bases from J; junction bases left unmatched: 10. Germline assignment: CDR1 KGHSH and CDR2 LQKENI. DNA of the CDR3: TGTGCCAGCTCATCCTGGACAGGGTCAGGGTACAATGAGCAGTTCTTC. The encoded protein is CASSSWTGSGYNEQFF. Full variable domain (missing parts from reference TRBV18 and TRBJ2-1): NAGVMQNPRHLVRRRGQEARLRCSPMKGHSHVYWYRQLPEEGLKFMVYLQKENIIDESGMPKERFSAEFPKEGPSILRIQQVVRGDSAAYFCASSSWTGSGYNEQFFGPGTRLTVL.

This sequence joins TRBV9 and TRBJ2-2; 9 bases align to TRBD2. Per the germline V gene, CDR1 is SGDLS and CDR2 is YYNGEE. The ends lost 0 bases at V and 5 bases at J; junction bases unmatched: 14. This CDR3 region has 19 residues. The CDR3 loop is CASSVVRRGGAEGTGELFF. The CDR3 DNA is TGTGCCAGCAGCGTAGTTCGTCGCGGGGGGGCCGAGGGTACCGGGGAGCTGTTTTTT.

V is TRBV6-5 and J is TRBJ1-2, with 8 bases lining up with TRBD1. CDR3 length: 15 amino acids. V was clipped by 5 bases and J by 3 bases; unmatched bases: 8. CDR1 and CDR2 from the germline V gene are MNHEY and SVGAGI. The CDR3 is CASSRSDRADYGYTF. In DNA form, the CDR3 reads TGTGCCAGCAGTCGCTCGGACAGGGCCGACTATGGCTACACCTTC.

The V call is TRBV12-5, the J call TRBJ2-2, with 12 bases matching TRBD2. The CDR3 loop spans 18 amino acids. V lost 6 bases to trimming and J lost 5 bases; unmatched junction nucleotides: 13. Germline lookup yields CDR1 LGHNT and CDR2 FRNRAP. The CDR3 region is CASGPTEGLAGRTGELFF. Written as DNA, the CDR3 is TGTGCTAGTGGGCCGACGGAAGGACTAGCGGGGAGGACCGGGGAGCTGTTTTTT. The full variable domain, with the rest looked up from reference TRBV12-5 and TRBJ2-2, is DARVTQTPRHKVTEMGQEVTMRCQPILGHNTVFWYRQTMMQGLELLAYFRNRAPLDDSGMPKDRFSAEMPDATLATLKIQPSEPRDSAVYFCASGPTEGLAGRTGELFFGEGSRLTVL.

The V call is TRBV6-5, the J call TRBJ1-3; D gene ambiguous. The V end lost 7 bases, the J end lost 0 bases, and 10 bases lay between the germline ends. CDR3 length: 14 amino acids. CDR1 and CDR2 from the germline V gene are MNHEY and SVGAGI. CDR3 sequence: CASIEGNSGNTIYF. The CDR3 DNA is TGTGCCAGCATCGAGGGAAACTCTGGAAACACCATATATTTT.

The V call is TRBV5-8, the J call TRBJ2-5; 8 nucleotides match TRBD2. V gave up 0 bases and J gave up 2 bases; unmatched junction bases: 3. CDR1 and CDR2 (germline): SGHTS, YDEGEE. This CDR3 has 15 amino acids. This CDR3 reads CASSLGAGVQETQYF. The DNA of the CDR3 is TGTGCCAGCAGCTTGGGAGCGGGGGTACAAGAGACCCAGTACTTC.

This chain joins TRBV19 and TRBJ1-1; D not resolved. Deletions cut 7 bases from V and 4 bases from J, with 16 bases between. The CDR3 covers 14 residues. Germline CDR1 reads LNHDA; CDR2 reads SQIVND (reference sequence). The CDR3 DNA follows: TGTGCCAGTACCGTGATTTCGTCGGGCACTGAAGCTTTCTTT. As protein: CASTVISSGTEAFF.

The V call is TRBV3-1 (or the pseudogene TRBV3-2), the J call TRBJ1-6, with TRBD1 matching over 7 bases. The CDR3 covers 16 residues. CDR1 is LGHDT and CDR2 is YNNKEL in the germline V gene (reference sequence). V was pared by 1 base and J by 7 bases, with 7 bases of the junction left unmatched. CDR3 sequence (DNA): TGTGCCAGCAGCCAAGGGACAGGTCCCAGGAATTCACCCCTCCACTTT. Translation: CASSQGTGPRNSPLHF.

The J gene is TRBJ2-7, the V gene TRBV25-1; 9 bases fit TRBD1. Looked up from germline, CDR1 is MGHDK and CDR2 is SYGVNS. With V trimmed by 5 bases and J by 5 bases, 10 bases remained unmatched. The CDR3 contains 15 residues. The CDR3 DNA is TGTGCCAGCAGTCCCACCGGGACAGGGAGCAACGAGCAGTACTTC. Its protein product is CASSPTGTGSNEQYF.

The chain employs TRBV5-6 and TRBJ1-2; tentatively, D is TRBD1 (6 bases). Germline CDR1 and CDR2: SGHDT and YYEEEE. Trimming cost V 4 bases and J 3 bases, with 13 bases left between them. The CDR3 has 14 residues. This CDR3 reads CASSTWEGDYGYTF. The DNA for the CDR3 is TGTGCCAGCAGCACATGGGAGGGGGACTATGGCTACACCTTC.

CDR3 protein: CASESGAAYNEQFF. For the CDR3, the DNA is TGTGCCAGCGAAAGCGGGGCCGCCTACAATGAGCAGTTCTTC. This sequence joins TRBV10-3 and TRBJ2-1, with 7 bases identical to TRBD2. Germline trimming cut 10 bases from V and 2 bases from J; bases unmatched to any gene: 8. The CDR3 totals 14 residues. Germline CDR1 and CDR2: ENHRY and SYGVKD.

The chain's CDR3 is CASSIPRGGGNGYTF. The DNA of the CDR3 is TGTGCCAGCAGTATCCCTCGGGGGGGTGGAAATGGCTACACCTTC. This sequence joins TRBV9 and TRBJ1-2; D possibly corresponds to TRBD1 (5 bases). Trimming stripped 5 bases from V and 6 bases from J, with 20 bases between. The germline V gene has CDR1 SGDLS and CDR2 YYNGEE. This CDR3 region has 15 residues. Complete variable domain (other parts from reference TRBV9 and TRBJ1-2): DSGVTQTPKHLITATGQRVTLRCSPRSGDLSVYWYQQSLDQGLQFLIQYYNGEERAKGNILERFSAQQFPDLHSELNLSSLELGDSALYFCASSIPRGGGNGYTFGSGTRLTVV.

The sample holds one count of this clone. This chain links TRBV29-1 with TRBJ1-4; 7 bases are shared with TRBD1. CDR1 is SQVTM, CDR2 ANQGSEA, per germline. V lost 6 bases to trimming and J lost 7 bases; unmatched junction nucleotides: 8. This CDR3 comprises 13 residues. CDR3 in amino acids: CSVAGTASEKLFF. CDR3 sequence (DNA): TGCAGCGTCGCCGGGACAGCGTCTGAAAAACTGTTTTTT. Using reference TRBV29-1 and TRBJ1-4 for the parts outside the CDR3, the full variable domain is SAVISQKPSRDICQRGTSLTIQCQVDSQVTMMFWYRQQPGQSLTLIATANQGSEATYESGFVIDKFPISRPNLTFSTLTVSNMSPEDSSIYLCSVAGTASEKLFFGSGTQLSVL.

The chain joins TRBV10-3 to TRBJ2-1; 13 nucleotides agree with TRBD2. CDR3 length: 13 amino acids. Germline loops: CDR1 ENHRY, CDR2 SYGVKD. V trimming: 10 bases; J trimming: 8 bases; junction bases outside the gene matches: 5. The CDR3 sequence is CATGLAGEDEQFF. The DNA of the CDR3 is TGTGCCACCGGACTAGCGGGGGAGGATGAGCAGTTCTTC.

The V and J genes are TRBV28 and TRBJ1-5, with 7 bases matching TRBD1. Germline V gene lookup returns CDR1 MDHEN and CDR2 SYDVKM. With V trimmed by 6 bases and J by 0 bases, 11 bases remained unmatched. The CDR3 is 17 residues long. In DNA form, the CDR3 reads TGTGCCAGCAGCATACCGGGACAGCTTTATAGCAATCAGCCCCAGCATTTT. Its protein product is CASSIPGQLYSNQPQHF.

CDR3 nucleotide sequence: TGCAGCGTTGAAGGGGACAGGGATAACTATGGCTACACCTTC. This codes for CSVEGDRDNYGYTF. This chain connects TRBV29-1 to TRBJ1-2, with 9 bases fitting TRBD1. Germline assignment: CDR1 SQVTM and CDR2 ANQGSEA. The junction had 1 base not matched to a gene; V was cut back by 1 base and J by 1 base. The length of the CDR3 is 14 residues.

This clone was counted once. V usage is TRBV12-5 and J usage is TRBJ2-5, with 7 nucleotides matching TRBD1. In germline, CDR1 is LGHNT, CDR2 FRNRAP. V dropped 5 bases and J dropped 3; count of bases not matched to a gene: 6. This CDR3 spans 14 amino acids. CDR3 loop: CASGPSTGEETQYF. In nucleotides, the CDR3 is TGTGCTAGTGGTCCAAGCACAGGGGAAGAGACCCAGTACTTC.

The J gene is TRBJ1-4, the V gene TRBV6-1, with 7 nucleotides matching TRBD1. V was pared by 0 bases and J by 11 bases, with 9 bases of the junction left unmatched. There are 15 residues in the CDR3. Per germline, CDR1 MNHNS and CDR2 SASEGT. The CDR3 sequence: CASSEALRQGGKLFF. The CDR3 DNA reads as TGTGCCAGCAGTGAAGCGCTTCGACAGGGTGGTAAACTGTTTTTT.